The 6 T cell receptor beta chains below were found in one sample sequenced in a study of blood T cell repertoires in COVID-19. Repertoires were generated with immunoSEQ multiplex PCR, while TCRdb's copy carries only in-frame clones and drops some. The table records 130,000 to 150,000 clones, roughly 81% of them present only once. The sequenced material came from peripheral blood. The origin of the receptors is a human donor with acute or convalescent COVID-19. The donor label of this sample is uncertain.

V and J are TRBV20-1 and TRBJ1-2; D is undetermined. The germline V gene encodes CDR1 DFQATT and CDR2 SNEGSKA (reference sequence). This CDR3 is built from 11 residues. V lost 6 bases and J lost 5, with 10 bases in between. The CDR3 region is CSAPSPYGYTF. DNA of the CDR3: TGCAGTGCCCCGTCCCCTTATGGCTACACCTTC.

This clone was seen only a few times. This rearrangement joins TRBV5-4 to TRBJ2-3; 8 nucleotides line up with TRBD2. The V gene end was trimmed by 4 bases and the J gene end by 5 bases; junction bases not matched to a gene: 12. The CDR3 length is 16 residues. The germline V gene has CDR1 SGHNT and CDR2 YYREEE (reference sequence). In nucleotides, the CDR3 is TGTGCCAGCAGCCGGGGGATCGGGGGGGAAGTAGATACGCAGTATTTT. This encodes CASSRGIGGEVDTQYF. Together with reference TRBV5-4 and TRBJ2-3, the CDR3 gives the full variable domain: ETGVTQSPTHLIKTRGQQVTLRCSSQSGHNTVSWYQQALGQGPQFIFQYYREEENGRGNFPPRFSGLQFPNYSSELNVNALELDDSALYLCASSRGIGGEVDTQYFGPGTRLTVL.

The rearrangement uses TRBV18 and TRBJ1-2; no firm D call. V lost 3 bases and J 2 bases, leaving 16 bases between the germline ends. Germline assignment: CDR1 KGHSH and CDR2 LQKENI. This CDR3 contains 16 residues. CDR3 in DNA: TGTGCCAGCTCACCCCCTAATCGGGGTGTCAACTATGGCTACACCTTC. Protein sequence: CASSPPNRGVNYGYTF.

V gene TRBV5-1 combines with J gene TRBJ2-7; TRBD1 aligns across 7 bases. The CDR3 is 15 amino acids. CDR1 is SGHRS, CDR2 YFSETQ, per germline. V shed 1 base and J 7 bases; nucleotides not matched to a gene: 11. CDR3 residues: CASSLLRVFRGEQYV. The CDR3 region has the DNA TGCGCCAGCAGCTTGTTGCGGGTTTTCAGGGGGGAGCAGTACGTC.

This clone occurred many times. This chain connects TRBV2 to TRBJ1-2; TRBD1 matches at 10 bases. Per the germline V gene, CDR1 is SNHLY and CDR2 is FYNNEI. Trimming at V came to 7 bases and at J to 6 bases, leaving 14 bases not matched to a gene. The CDR3 loop spans 16 amino acids. This CDR3 reads CASTRDRGRILDGYTF. For the CDR3, the DNA is TGTGCCAGCACACGGGACAGGGGAAGAATATTGGATGGCTACACCTTC.

This chain uses TRBV7-9 with TRBJ1-4, with 9 bases that match TRBD1. J gave up 8 bases and V 1 base, and 5 bases lay outside the gene matches. The germline gives CDR1 SEHNR, CDR2 FQNEAQ (reference sequence). The CDR3 spans 15 residues. The CDR3 nucleotides are TGTGCCAGCAGCTTAGGGACAGGGGAAGGGGAAAAACTGTTTTTT. Amino acid sequence: CASSLGTGEGEKLFF.